Listed here is a single TCR beta chain. Source study methods: Cell counts per sample came from amplifying reference gene primers. Profiling relied on immunoSEQ multiplex PCR, and the TCRdb table lists in-frame clones only, not all of them. V, J and clone size are those of that table, while D and trimming were read from the DNA. The data show under 200,000 clones, with approximately 90% seen just once and roughly 3.7% held by the top ten. This sample is drawn from a study of blood T cell repertoires in COVID-19. About the research overall: COVID-19 samples, acute and convalescent, were from the United States, Italy and Spain. From T cells, B-cell-depleted T cells, or PBMCs came the material, which was cDNA or gDNA.

Germline assignment: CDR1 SGHVS and CDR2 FNYEAQ. The V and J ends lost 1 base and 2 bases respectively, with 15 bases between them. CDR3 length: 18 amino acids. The J gene is TRBJ2-6, the V gene TRBV7-6; possible D gene TRBD1, 5 bases. Sequencing input: peripheral blood. This clonotype was obtained from a man in his late teens or twenties with active or convalescent COVID-19. The CDR3 here is CASSLDTQGTAGANVLTF. The CDR3 nucleotides are TGTGCCAGCAGCTTAGACACCCAGGGTACGGCTGGGGCCAACGTCCTGACTTTC.